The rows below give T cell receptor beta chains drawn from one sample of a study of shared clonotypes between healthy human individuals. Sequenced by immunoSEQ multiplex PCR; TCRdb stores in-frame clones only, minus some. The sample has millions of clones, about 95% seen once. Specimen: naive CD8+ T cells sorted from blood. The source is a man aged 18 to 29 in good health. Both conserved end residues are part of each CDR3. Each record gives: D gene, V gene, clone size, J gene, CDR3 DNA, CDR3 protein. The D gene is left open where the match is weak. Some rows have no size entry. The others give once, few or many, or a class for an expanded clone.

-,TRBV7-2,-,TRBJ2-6,TGTGCCAGCAGCCAATTCTCTGGGGCCAACGTCCTGACTTTC,CASSQFSGANVLTF
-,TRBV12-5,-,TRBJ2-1,TGTGCTAGTGGTTTGCTCCCCTGGGACACATACAATGAGCAGTTCTTC,CASGLLPWDTYNEQFF
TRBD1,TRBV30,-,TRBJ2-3,TGTGCCTGGAGTGGGGGGACAGGGATTATGGATACGCAGTATTTT,CAWSGGTGIMDTQYF
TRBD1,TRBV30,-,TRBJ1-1,TGTGCCTGGAGTACAACAGGGGGGACTGAAGCTTTCTTT,CAWSTTGGTEAFF
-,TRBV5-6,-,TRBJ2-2,TGTGCCAGCAGTAACCCCCCTTACGGGGATTTGGGGACCGGGGAGCTGTTTTTT,CASSNPPYGDLGTGELFF
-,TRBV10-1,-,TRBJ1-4,TGCGCCAGCAGTGCCCACAGCAAAGATAACGAAAAACTGTTTTTT,CASSAHSKDNEKLFF
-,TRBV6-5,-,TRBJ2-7,TGTGCCAGCAGTTACTCACGACACATTGCCTACGAGCAGTACTTC,CASSYSRHIAYEQYF
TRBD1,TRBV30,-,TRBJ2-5,TGTGCCTGGGGGACAGGGATCGAAGAGACCCAGTACTTC,CAWGTGIEETQYF
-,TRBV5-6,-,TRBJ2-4,TGTGCCAGCAGCAAGGGCGAGGGGGACAAAAACATTCAGTACTTC,CASSKGEGDKNIQYF
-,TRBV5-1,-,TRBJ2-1,TGCGCCAGCAGCTTACCCGGGAGCATAAATGAGCAGTTCTTC,CASSLPGSINEQFF
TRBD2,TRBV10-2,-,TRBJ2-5,TGCGCCAGCGGGGAGGGAAGCGGGGGTACCCAAGAGACCCAGTACTTC,CASGEGSGGTQETQYF
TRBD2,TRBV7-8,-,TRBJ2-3,TGTGCCAGCAGCTTAGCCTTGGCGGGAGAGGGGGATACGCAGTATTTT,CASSLALAGEGDTQYF
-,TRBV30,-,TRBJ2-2,TGTGCCTGGTTTTCCCTACAGGGAGCCACCGGGGAGCTGTTTTTT,CAWFSLQGATGELFF
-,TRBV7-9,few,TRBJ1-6,TGTGCCAGCAGTGAGGCAGGGATGGCTTCACCCCTCCACTTT,CASSEAGMASPLHF
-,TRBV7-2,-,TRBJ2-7,TGTGCCAGCAGCCATAGGGACCCCCGCTATAAGAAGCAGTACTTC,CASSHRDPRYKKQYF
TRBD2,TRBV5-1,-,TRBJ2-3,TGCGCCAGCAGGTCGGGACTAGGCCAAGATACGCAGTATTTT,CASRSGLGQDTQYF
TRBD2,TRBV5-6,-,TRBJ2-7,TGTGCCAGCAGCTTACTAGCGGGGATGGACGAGCAGTACTTC,CASSLLAGMDEQYF
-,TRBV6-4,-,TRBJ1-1,TGTGCCAGCAGACCGCTGGCCATGAACACTGAAGCTTTCTTT,CASRPLAMNTEAFF
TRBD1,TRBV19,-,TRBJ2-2,TGTGCCAGTAGTATCGACAGGGCGGACACCGGGGAGCTGTTTTTT,CASSIDRADTGELFF
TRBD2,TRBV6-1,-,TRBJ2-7,TGTGCCAGCAGTGAATTGGGCGGGGGGGACTACGAGCAGTACTTC,CASSELGGGDYEQYF
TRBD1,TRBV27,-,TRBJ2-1,TGTGCCAGCAGCACGACAGGGAATGAGCAGTTCTTC,CASSTTGNEQFF
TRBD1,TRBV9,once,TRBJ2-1,TGTGCCAGCAGCGTAGTTCCCACAGGGGGCGGTAACAATGAGCAGTTCTTC,CASSVVPTGGGNNEQFF
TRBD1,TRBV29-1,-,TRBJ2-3,TGCAGCGTTGAAAGTCGGGACAGCGCAGATACGCAGTATTTT,CSVESRDSADTQYF
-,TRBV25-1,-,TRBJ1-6,TGTGCCAGCAGGTGGGGGGGACAACTTTCACCCCTCCACTTT,CASRWGGQLSPLHF
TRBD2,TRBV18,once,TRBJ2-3,TGTGCCAGCTCAGCCGCCCTAGCGGGAAAGGAGGGCACAGATACGCAGTATTTT,CASSAALAGKEGTDTQYF
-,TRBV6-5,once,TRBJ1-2,TGTGCCAGCAGTTACTCGGGCCATTGGGGCTACACCTTC,CASSYSGHWGYTF
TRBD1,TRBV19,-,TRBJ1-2,TGTGCCAGTAGTATTTACGGGACAGGGGGCGACGGCTACACCTTC,CASSIYGTGGDGYTF
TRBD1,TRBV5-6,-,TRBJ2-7,TGTGCCAGCAGCTCACCAGACAGGGGGCTCGAGCAGTACTTC,CASSSPDRGLEQYF
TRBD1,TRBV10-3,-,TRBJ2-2,TGTGCCATCAGGATTCGAACAGGGGGCTCCCTTGACACCGGGGAGCTGTTTTTT,CAIRIRTGGSLDTGELFF
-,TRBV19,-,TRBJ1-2,TGTGCCAGTAGTAACCAGGGCGACTATGGCTACACCTTC,CASSNQGDYGYTF
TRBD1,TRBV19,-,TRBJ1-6,TGTGCCAGTAGTATTACGGGACAGGGCAATTCACCCCTCCACTTT,CASSITGQGNSPLHF
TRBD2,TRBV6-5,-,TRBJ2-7,TGTGCCAGCAGCTCTTCTAGCGGGAGCTCCTACGAGCAGTACTTC,CASSSSSGSSYEQYF